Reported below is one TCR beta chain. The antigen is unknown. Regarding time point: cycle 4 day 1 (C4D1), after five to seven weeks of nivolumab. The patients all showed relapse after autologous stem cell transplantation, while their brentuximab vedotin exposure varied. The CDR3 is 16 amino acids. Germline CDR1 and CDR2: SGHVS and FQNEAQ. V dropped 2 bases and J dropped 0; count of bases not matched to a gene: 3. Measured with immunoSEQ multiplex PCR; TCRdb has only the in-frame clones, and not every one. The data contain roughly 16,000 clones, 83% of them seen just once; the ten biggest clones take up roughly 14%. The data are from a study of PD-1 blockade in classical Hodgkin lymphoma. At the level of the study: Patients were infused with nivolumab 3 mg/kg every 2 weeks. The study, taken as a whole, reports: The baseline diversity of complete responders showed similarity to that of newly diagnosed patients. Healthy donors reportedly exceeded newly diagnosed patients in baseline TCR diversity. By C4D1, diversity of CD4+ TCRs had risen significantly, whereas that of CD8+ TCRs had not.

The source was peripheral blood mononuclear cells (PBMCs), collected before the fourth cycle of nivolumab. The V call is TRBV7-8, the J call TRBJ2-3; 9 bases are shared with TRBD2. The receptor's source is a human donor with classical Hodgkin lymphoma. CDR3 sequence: CASSLLTSGSTDTQYF. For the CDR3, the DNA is TGTGCCAGCAGCTTATTGACTAGCGGAAGCACAGATACGCAGTATTTT.